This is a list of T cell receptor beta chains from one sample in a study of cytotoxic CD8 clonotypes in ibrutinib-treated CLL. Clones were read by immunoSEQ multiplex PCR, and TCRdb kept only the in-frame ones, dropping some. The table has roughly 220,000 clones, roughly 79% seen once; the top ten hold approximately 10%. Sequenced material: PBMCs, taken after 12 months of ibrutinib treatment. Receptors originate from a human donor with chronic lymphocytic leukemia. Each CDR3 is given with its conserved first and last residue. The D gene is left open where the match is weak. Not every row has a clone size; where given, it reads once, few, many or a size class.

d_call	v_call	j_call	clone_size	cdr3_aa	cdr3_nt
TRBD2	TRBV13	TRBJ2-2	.	CASSLGPSGANTGELFF	TGTGCCAGCAGCTTAGGTCCTAGCGGGGCGAACACCGGGGAGCTGTTTTTT
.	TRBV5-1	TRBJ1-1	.	CASSFGRNTEAFF	TGCGCCAGCAGCTTTGGAAGAAACACTGAAGCTTTCTTT
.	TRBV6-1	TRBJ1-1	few	CASSEVQSRAEAFF	TGTGCCAGCAGTGAAGTTCAGTCGAGGGCTGAAGCTTTCTTT
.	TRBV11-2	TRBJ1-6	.	CASSFGRDSPLHF	TGTGCCAGCAGCTTCGGAAGGGATTCACCCCTCCACTTT
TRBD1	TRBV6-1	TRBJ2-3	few	CASRETGARVTDTQYF	TGTGCCAGCAGGGAAACAGGGGCGAGGGTCACAGATACGCAGTATTTT
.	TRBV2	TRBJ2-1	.	CASSGLRYNEQFF	TGTGCCAGCAGTGGTCTAAGGTACAATGAGCAGTTCTTC
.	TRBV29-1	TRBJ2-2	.	CSVGGTGELFF	TGCAGCGTTGGAGGGACCGGGGAGCTGTTTTTT
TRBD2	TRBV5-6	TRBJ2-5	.	CASSPLGAGEQETQYF	TGTGCCAGCAGCCCTCTAGGAGCGGGGGAGCAAGAGACCCAGTACTTC
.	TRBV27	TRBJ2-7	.	CASSSPAALWNEQYF	TGTGCCAGCAGTTCTCCGGCCGCTCTCTGGAACGAGCAGTACTTC
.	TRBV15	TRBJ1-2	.	CATSRDPQGVYGYTF	TGTGCCACCAGCAGAGATCCTCAGGGAGTCTATGGCTACACCTTC
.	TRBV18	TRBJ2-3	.	CASSHSTDTQYF	TGTGCCAGCTCACACAGCACAGATACGCAGTATTTT
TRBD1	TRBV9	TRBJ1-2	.	CASSSRDRPYSNYGYTF	TGTGCCAGCAGCTCACGGGACAGGCCTTATTCTAACTATGGCTACACCTTC
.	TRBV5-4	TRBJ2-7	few	CAVYDPGIPYEQYF	TGTGCCGTCTACGACCCGGGGATTCCCTACGAGCAGTACTTC
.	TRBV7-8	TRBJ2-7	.	CASRALSTASYEQYF	TGTGCCAGCAGGGCCTTATCCACTGCTTCCTACGAGCAGTACTTC